A single sample gave rise to the 27 T cell receptor beta chains below, sequenced in a study of cytomegalovirus exposure and HLA in healthy donors. The PCR was carried out with 60 Vbeta primers and 13 Jbeta primers. Using immunoSEQ multiplex PCR, the repertoire was profiled, and TCRdb retains in-frame clones only, with some absent. The table gives about 88,000 clones; the top ten clones make up just over 5.5% of it. The sample consisted of PBMCs. The receptors shown here come from a girl aged 5-17 years in good health and CMV-seropositive.

The rearrangement joins TRBV4-1 to TRBJ2-7, with D possibly TRBD2 on 6 matching bases. The CDR3 extends over 15 amino acids. From germline, CDR1 is MGHRA and CDR2 YSYEKL. Trimming pared 3 bases from V and 3 bases from J, leaving 15 bases between. The CDR3 protein is CASSQTPGLNYEQYF. CDR3 nucleotides: TGCGCCAGCAGCCAGACACCGGGACTGAACTACGAGCAGTACTTC.

This sequence joins TRBV27 and TRBJ2-5, with 8 bases lining up with TRBD1. The CDR3 extends over 15 amino acids. V gave up 6 bases and J gave up 2 bases; unmatched junction bases: 8. Germline V gives CDR1 MNHEY, CDR2 SMNVEV (reference sequence). In DNA, the CDR3 is TGTGCCAGCAGACTAGGACAGGGTAGACAAGAGACCCAGTACTTC. Translated, it gives CASRLGQGRQETQYF.

V gene TRBV4-3 combines with J gene TRBJ1-1; the match to TRBD1 covers 7 bases. Trimming removed 5 bases from V and 8 bases from J; junction bases left unmatched: 5. Germline values: CDR1 LGHNA, CDR2 YSLEER. The CDR3 spans 12 residues. The chain's CDR3 is CASSWRGQEAFF. In DNA form, the CDR3 reads TGCGCCAGCAGCTGGAGGGGACAGGAAGCTTTCTTT.

The V gene is TRBV9, the J gene TRBJ1-2, with D perhaps TRBD1 (5 bases). V was trimmed by 0 bases and J by 5 bases, leaving 11 bases between them. CDR1 is SGDLS, CDR2 YYNGEE, per germline. The length of the CDR3 is 14 residues. CDR3 protein: CASSVEGAGYGYTF. The DNA for the CDR3 is TGTGCCAGCAGCGTAGAAGGGGCAGGATATGGCTACACCTTC.

The chain carries TRBV7-9 and TRBJ2-1; the match to TRBD2 covers 8 bases. Germline assignment: CDR1 SEHNR and CDR2 FQNEAQ (reference sequence). The CDR3 loop spans 16 amino acids. After removal of 5 bases from V and 6 bases from J, the junction contained 12 bases not matched to a gene. The chain's CDR3 is CASSPPGLEEGNEQFF. The CDR3 nucleotides read TGTGCCAGCAGCCCCCCGGGACTAGAGGAAGGCAATGAGCAGTTCTTC.

J is TRBJ1-1 and V is TRBV6-1; D not resolved. CDR3 length: 15 amino acids. V lost 6 bases and J lost 1, with 15 bases in between. CDR1 and CDR2 (germline): MNHNS, SASEGT. The DNA for the CDR3 is TGTGCCAGCAGCTTCGAATACAGAGAGAACACTGAAGCTTTCTTT. This codes for CASSFEYRENTEAFF.

The chain employs TRBV7-9 and TRBJ1-5; possible D gene TRBD1, 5 bases. Trimming removed 6 bases from V and 7 bases from J, with 10 bases in between. CDR1 and CDR2 (germline): SEHNR, FQNEAQ (reference sequence). The CDR3 loop spans 12 amino acids. This chain's CDR3 is CASSSPGQPQHF. The DNA of the CDR3 is TGTGCCAGCAGTTCCCCAGGGCAGCCCCAGCATTTT.

V is TRBV5-1 and J is TRBJ1-2, with 7 bases fitting TRBD1. Germline V gene lookup returns CDR1 SGHRS and CDR2 YFSETQ. Trimming took 2 bases from V and 8 from J; bases not matched to a gene: 6. This CDR3 comprises 13 residues. The CDR3 DNA reads as TGCGCCAGCAGCTTAGGGGGCTCGGGAGGCTACACCTTC. Translating gives CASSLGGSGGYTF.

The chain recombines TRBV7-2 with TRBJ1-2; possibly TRBD1 for D (6 bases). Germline V gene sequence: CDR1 SGHTA, CDR2 FQGNSA. This CDR3 region has 13 residues. The V and J ends lost 5 bases and 8 bases respectively, with 15 bases between them. The CDR3 region has the DNA TGTGCCAGCAGCGCGAACAGGGTCAGAGGCTACACCTTC. It is translated as CASSANRVRGYTF.

The chain links TRBV7-8 to TRBJ1-5, with D maybe TRBD1 (5 bases). This CDR3 is 14 amino acids long. The ends were cut back, 5 bases at V and 7 bases at J, with 15 bases in the middle. Germline V gene sequence: CDR1 SGHVS, CDR2 FQNEAQ. CDR3 bases: TGTGCCAGCAGCAAGGCAGGGCGCGGCCAGCCCCAGCATTTT. This sequence encodes CASSKAGRGQPQHF. Full variable domain (remainder filled in from reference TRBV7-8 and TRBJ1-5): GAGVSQSPRYKVAKRGQDVALRCDPISGHVSLFWYQQALGQGPEFLTYFQNEAQLDKSGLPSDRFFAERPEGSVSTLKIQRTQQEDSAVYLCASSKAGRGQPQHFGDGTRLSIL.

This chain joins TRBV28 and TRBJ1-5; TRBD1 aligns across 7 bases. The CDR3 runs to 14 residues. The germline V gene encodes CDR1 MDHEN and CDR2 SYDVKM. The J segment lost 6 bases and the V segment lost 6 bases, leaving 8 bases of the junction unmatched. The CDR3 sequence: CASRSTGLSQPQHF. The CDR3 DNA reads TGTGCCAGCAGGTCGACAGGGTTAAGTCAGCCCCAGCATTTT.

The chain joins TRBV7-9 to TRBJ1-2, with 10 bases that match TRBD1. Germline-derived CDR1 and CDR2 are SEHNR and FQNEAQ (reference sequence). Losses at the gene ends were 4 bases for V and 6 bases for J; bases not matched to a gene: 8. The CDR3 extends over 15 amino acids. The CDR3 region is CASSSDRGKRDGYTF. CDR3 sequence (DNA): TGTGCCAGCAGCTCGGACAGGGGGAAGAGGGATGGCTACACCTTC.

The CDR3 nucleotides are TGTGCCAGCAGCGACAGAGGTGACAGCCAATACACTGAAGCTTTCTTT. Its translation is CASSDRGDSQYTEAFF. The chain is built from TRBV2 and TRBJ1-1, with a weak D call TRBD1 (5 bases). The length of the CDR3 is 16 residues. Germline assignment: CDR1 SNHLY and CDR2 FYNNEI. Trimming shortened V by 6 bases and J by 3 bases, and 20 bases separated the two germline ends.

V gene TRBV5-6 combines with J gene TRBJ1-2; TRBD1 agrees at 10 bases. Germline lookup yields CDR1 SGHDT and CDR2 YYEEEE. J was trimmed by 3 bases and V by 4 bases; bases with no gene match: 3. CDR3 length: 14 residues. DNA for the CDR3: TGTGCCAGCAGCATAGGGACAGGGGACTATGGCTACACCTTC. This sequence encodes CASSIGTGDYGYTF. The full variable domain, with the rest looked up from reference TRBV5-6 and TRBJ1-2, is DAGVTQSPTHLIKTRGQQVTLRCSPKSGHDTVSWYQQALGQGPQFIFQYYEEEERQRGNFPDRFSGHQFPNYSSELNVNALLLGDSALYLCASSIGTGDYGYTFGSGTRLTVV.

The chain has TRBV4-2 and TRBJ2-3; D not certain. Germline-derived CDR1 and CDR2 are LGHNA and YNFKEQ. V lost 0 bases and J 2 bases, leaving 12 bases between the germline ends. This CDR3 region has 16 residues. CDR3 sequence (DNA): TGTGCCAGCAGCCAAGAGCAGGTGGCATACACAGATACGCAGTATTTT. It codes for CASSQEQVAYTDTQYF.

This chain links TRBV27 with TRBJ2-6; D uncertain. V shed 7 bases and J shed 0 bases, with 13 bases lying between them. Germline CDR1 and CDR2: MNHEY and SMNVEV (reference sequence). CDR3 size: 16 residues. The CDR3 protein is CASTRALNSGANVLTF. Here the CDR3 DNA reads TGTGCCAGCACGAGAGCGCTTAACTCTGGGGCCAACGTCCTGACTTTC.

The CDR3 DNA is TGTGCCACCAAAGGGGAAGGACAGCTGAACACTGAAGCTTTCTTT. As protein: CATKGEGQLNTEAFF. The chain couples TRBV10-3 to TRBJ1-1; perhaps TRBD1 as D (6 bases). CDR3 length equals 15 residues. Deletions cut 10 bases from V and 0 bases from J, with 18 bases between. CDR1 ENHRY and CDR2 SYGVKD come from the germline V gene.

J is TRBJ1-2 and V is TRBV11-2; 7 nucleotides align to TRBD1. The V gene's germline CDR1 is SGHAT and CDR2 FQNNGV. The CDR3 has 13 residues. Unmatched junction bases numbered 3, after V lost 6 bases and J lost 2 bases. CDR3 sequence: CASSPTGNYGYTF. CDR3 bases: TGTGCCAGCAGTCCGACAGGGAACTATGGCTACACCTTC.

A remark on this clone: The junction departs from the called germline gene at one end, perhaps through a read error. V is TRBV4-2 and J is TRBJ2-5; 11 bases fit TRBD2. From germline, CDR1 is LGHNA and CDR2 YNFKEQ. The length of the CDR3 is 16 residues. This CDR3 is CAGSQVAGGPQETQYF. Written as DNA, the CDR3 is TGTGCCGGCAGCCAAGTAGCGGGGGGGCCACAAGAGACCCAGTACTTC.

This chain joins TRBV19 and TRBJ1-4; no definite D call. The CDR3 has 13 amino acids. Trimming left V 2 bases short and J 7 bases short, with 8 bases between. The germline V gene has CDR1 LNHDA and CDR2 SQIVND (reference sequence). The CDR3 loop is CASSIMRGEKLFF. The CDR3 DNA reads as TGTGCCAGTAGTATAATGCGAGGTGAAAAACTGTTTTTT.

The chain uses TRBV5-1 and TRBJ2-5, with 10 bases matching TRBD2. The CDR3 runs to 16 residues. V was pared by 0 bases and J by 4 bases, with 6 bases of the junction left unmatched. The germline CDR1 and CDR2 sequences are SGHRS and YFSETQ. CDR3 DNA sequence: TGCGCCAGCAGCTTGGATGCAGCGGGGGGGTCAGAGACCCAGTACTTC. The encoded protein is CASSLDAAGGSETQYF.

The chain links TRBV27 to TRBJ2-7, with D possibly matching TRBD2 (5 bases). Trimming shortened V by 3 bases and J by 7 bases, and 13 bases separated the two germline ends. The CDR3 covers 13 residues. Germline V lookup: CDR1 MNHEY, CDR2 SMNVEV (reference sequence). This CDR3 reads CASSFRPAGEQYF. CDR3 DNA: TGTGCCAGCAGTTTTAGGCCCGCGGGTGAGCAGTACTTC.

The genes are TRBV19 and TRBJ2-3; 12 bases map to TRBD1. Germline V gene data show CDR1 as LNHDA and CDR2 as SQIVND (reference sequence). Trimming took 6 bases from V and 5 from J; bases not matched to a gene: 12. The CDR3 extends over 17 amino acids. In DNA form, the CDR3 reads TGTGCCAGTAGAGTTACCGGGACAGGGGGCGCCATAGATACGCAGTATTTT. Residues: CASRVTGTGGAIDTQYF.

CDR3 sequence reads: CASSQDRVGSSYEQYF. The CDR3, as DNA: TGCGCCAGCAGCCAAGATCGGGTGGGGAGCTCCTACGAGCAGTACTTC. This rearrangement joins TRBV4-3 to TRBJ2-7; tentative D call: TRBD2 (5 bases). V was cut by 0 bases and J by 0 bases, with 12 bases left in between. Germline assignment: CDR1 LGHNA and CDR2 YSLEER. The CDR3 has 16 amino acids.

V usage is TRBV6-1 and J usage is TRBJ1-4; D unclear. The CDR3 is made up of 14 amino acids. Per germline, CDR1 MNHNS and CDR2 SASEGT. The germline V and J ends were trimmed by 4 bases and 7 bases, with 13 bases remaining between them. The CDR3 loop reads CASSVAAGFEKLFF. The CDR3 bases are TGTGCCAGCAGTGTAGCCGCGGGGTTTGAAAAACTGTTTTTT.

This chain uses TRBV2 with TRBJ2-6; tentative D call: TRBD1 (5 bases). CDR3 length equals 19 residues. Trimming cost V 0 bases and J 0 bases, with 15 bases left between them. The germline V gene has CDR1 SNHLY and CDR2 FYNNEI. CDR3 sequence reads: CASSEAPIQDTSGANVLTF. CDR3 nucleotide sequence: TGTGCCAGCAGTGAAGCGCCGATACAGGACACCTCTGGGGCCAACGTCCTGACTTTC.

The J gene is TRBJ1-1, the V gene TRBV28; tentative D call: TRBD1 (5 bases). The CDR3 has 13 amino acids. Trimming cost V 10 bases and J 1 base, with 13 bases left between them. The germline V gene has CDR1 MDHEN and CDR2 SYDVKM. The CDR3 region has the DNA TGTGCCACTTCGGACACCCAGAACACTGAAGCTTTCTTT. This gives the protein CATSDTQNTEAFF. Combining the CDR3 with reference TRBV28 and TRBJ1-1 gives the whole variable domain DVKVTQSSRYLVKRTGEKVFLECVQDMDHENMFWYRQDPGLGLRLIYFSYDVKMKEKGDIPEGYSVSREKKERFSLILESASTNQTSMYLCATSDTQNTEAFFGQGTRLTVV.